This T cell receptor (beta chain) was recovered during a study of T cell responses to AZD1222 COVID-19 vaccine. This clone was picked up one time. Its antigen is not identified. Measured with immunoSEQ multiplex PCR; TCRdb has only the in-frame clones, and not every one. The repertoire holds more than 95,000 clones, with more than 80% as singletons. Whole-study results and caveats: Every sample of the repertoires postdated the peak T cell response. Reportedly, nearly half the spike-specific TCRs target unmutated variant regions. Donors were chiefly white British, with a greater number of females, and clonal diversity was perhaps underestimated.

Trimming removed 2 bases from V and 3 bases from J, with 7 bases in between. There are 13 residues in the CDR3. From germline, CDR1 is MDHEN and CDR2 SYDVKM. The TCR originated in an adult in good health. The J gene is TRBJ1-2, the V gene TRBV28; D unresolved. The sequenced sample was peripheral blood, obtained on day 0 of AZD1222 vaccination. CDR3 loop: CASSLGNHYGYTF. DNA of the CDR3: TGTGCCAGCAGTTTAGGTAACCACTATGGCTACACCTTC.